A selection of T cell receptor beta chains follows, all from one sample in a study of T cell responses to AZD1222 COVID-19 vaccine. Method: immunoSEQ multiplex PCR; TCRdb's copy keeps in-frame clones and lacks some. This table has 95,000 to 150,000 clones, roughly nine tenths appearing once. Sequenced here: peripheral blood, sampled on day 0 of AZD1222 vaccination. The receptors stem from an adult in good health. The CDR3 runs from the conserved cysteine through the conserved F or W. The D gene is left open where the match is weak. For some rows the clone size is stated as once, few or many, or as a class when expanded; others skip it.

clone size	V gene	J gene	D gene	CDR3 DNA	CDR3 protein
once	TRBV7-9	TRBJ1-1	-	TGTGCCAGCAGCCCAGGCCCCGGGGTGGACACTGAAGCTTTCTTT	CASSPGPGVDTEAFF
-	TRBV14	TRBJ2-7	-	TGTGCCAGCAGCAAGGTGAACTCCTACGAGCAGTACTTC	CASSKVNSYEQYF
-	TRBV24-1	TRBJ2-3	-	TGTGCCACCAGTGATAGGGGGGCTAGCACAGATACGCAGTATTTT	CATSDRGASTDTQYF
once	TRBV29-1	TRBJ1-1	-	TGCAGCGGCGACGGGCAGCCGAACACTGAAGCTTTCTTT	CSGDGQPNTEAFF
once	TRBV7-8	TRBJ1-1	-	TGTGCCAGCAGCTTAGAATCCGGGCCTGAAGCTTTCTTT	CASSLESGPEAFF
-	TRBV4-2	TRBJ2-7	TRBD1	TGTGCCAGCAGCCAGGTGGGGACAGGGGGCCCGAGCTCCTACGAGCAGTACTTC	CASSQVGTGGPSSYEQYF
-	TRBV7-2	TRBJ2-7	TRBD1	TGTGCCAGCAGCCAAGCCGGGACAGGCAACGACGAGCAGTACTTC	CASSQAGTGNDEQYF
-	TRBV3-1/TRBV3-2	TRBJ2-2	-	TGTGCCAGCAGTCCTAGTCCCGACACCGGGGAGCTGTTTTTT	CASSPSPDTGELFF
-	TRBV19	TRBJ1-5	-	TGTGCCAGTAGTATCCGCAGGGCGAGTCAGCCCCAGCATTTT	CASSIRRASQPQHF
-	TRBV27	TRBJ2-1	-	TGTGCCAGCACACGGGGCCCGACCTACAATGAGCAGTTCTTC	CASTRGPTYNEQFF
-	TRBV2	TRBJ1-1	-	TGTGCCAGCAGTGAGCTCTCTGAGACTGAAGCTTTCTTT	CASSELSETEAFF
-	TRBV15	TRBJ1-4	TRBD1	TGTGCCACCAGCCCCTGGACAGGTGGGAATGAAAAACTGTTTTTT	CATSPWTGGNEKLFF
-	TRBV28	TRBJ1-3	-	TGTGCCAGCAGTTTAGGTATGGGACGCGGAAACACCATATATTTT	CASSLGMGRGNTIYF
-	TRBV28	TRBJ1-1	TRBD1	TGTGCCAGCAGTTGGGGTGGGGACAGGGGCATAGCTGAAGCTTTCTTT	CASSWGGDRGIAEAFF
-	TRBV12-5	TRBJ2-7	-	TGTGCTAGTGGTTTGCCGCAGGGGGGGAGGCCATCCGAGCAGTACTTC	CASGLPQGGRPSEQYF
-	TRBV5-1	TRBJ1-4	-	TGCGCCAGCAGCTTTAGGGACCCAACTAATGAAAAACTGTTTTTT	CASSFRDPTNEKLFF
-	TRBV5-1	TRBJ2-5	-	TGCGCCAGCAGCGTGACAGGAACTAAGGAGACCCAGTACTTC	CASSVTGTKETQYF
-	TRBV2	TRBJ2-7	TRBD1	TGTGCCAGCAGTTGGACAGGGGCTTTCTACGAGCAGTACTTC	CASSWTGAFYEQYF
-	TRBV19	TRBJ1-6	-	TGTGCCAGTAGTCCCGGGACTCACCGCCCAGGTTCACCCCTCCACTTT	CASSPGTHRPGSPLHF
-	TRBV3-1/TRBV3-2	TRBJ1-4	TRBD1	TGTGCCAGCAGCCAAGTAGGGCAGGGGGTAAAACTGTTTTTT	CASSQVGQGVKLFF
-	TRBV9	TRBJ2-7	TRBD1	TGTGCCAGCAGCGTAGACAGGGGGTTTGAGCAGTACTTC	CASSVDRGFEQYF
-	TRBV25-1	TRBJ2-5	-	TGTGCCAGCGGCCGGGACGTACAAGAGACCCAGTACTTC	CASGRDVQETQYF
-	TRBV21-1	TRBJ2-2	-	TGTGCCAGCAGCTCACTAGCGGGAGAAACCGGGGAGCTGTTTTTT	CASSSLAGETGELFF
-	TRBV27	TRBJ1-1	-	TGTGCCAGCTTCACAGGTATGAACACTGAAGCTTTCTTT	CASFTGMNTEAFF
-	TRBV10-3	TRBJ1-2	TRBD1	TGTGCCACGCAAGGACAGGAGAACTATGGCTACACCTTC	CATQGQENYGYTF
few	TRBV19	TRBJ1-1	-	TGTGCCAGTAGTACCTCGGGGACGTCGTCCCCTGAAGCTTTCTTT	CASSTSGTSSPEAFF
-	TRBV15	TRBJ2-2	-	TGTGCCACCGGGGGGGGCTCCTGGTGGGGCACCGGGGAGCTGTTTTTT	CATGGGSWWGTGELFF
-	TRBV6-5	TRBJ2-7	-	TGTGCAGTCTCGGCTAGCGAGTACGAGCAGTACTTC	CAVSASEYEQYF
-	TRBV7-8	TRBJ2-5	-	TGTGCCAGCAGCTTAAACAGGTTCCAAGAGACCCAGTACTTC	CASSLNRFQETQYF
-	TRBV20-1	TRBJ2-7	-	TGCAGTGCTACCGACCGCTACGAGCAGTACTTC	CSATDRYEQYF
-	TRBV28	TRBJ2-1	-	TGTGCCAGCTCGGGTTTCTCCTCCTACAATGAGCAGTTCTTC	CASSGFSSYNEQFF
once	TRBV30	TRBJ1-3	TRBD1	TGTGCCTGGAGTCCCCACGGCGACAGGGTTATTGGGAACACCATATATTTT	CAWSPHGDRVIGNTIYF
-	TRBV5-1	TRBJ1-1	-	TGCGCCAGCAGACCCCAAGTTACGGGGGAAACTGAAGCTTTCTTT	CASRPQVTGETEAFF
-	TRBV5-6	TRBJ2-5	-	TGTGCCAGCAGCTTGTTTGCCGGGGAGACCCAGTACTTC	CASSLFAGETQYF
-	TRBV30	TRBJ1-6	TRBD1	TGTGCCTGGAGCCTCGACAGGGGGGGCTCACCCCTCCACTTT	CAWSLDRGGSPLHF
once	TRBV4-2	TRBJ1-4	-	TGTGCCAGCAGCCAAGATGGGGATTCAACTAATGAAAAACTGTTTTTT	CASSQDGDSTNEKLFF
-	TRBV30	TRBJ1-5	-	TGTGCCTGGACCCCCTGGGATAGCAATCAGCCCCAGCATTTT	CAWTPWDSNQPQHF
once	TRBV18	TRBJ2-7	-	TGTGCCAGCTCACCCGATATAGCGGCGAGCTCCTACGAGCAGTACTTC	CASSPDIAASSYEQYF
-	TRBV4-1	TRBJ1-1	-	TGCGCCAGCAGCCATCCGGGACGAACGAACACTGAAGCTTTCTTT	CASSHPGRTNTEAFF
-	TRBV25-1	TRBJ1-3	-	TGTGCCAGCACCCGGACAGCAAGCTCTGGAAACACCATATATTTT	CASTRTASSGNTIYF
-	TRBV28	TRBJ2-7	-	TGTGCCAGCAGTCCCCTTTCGGGGCCCCCCTACGAGCAGTACTTC	CASSPLSGPPYEQYF
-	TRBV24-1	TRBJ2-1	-	TGTGCCACCAGGATTCTGTGGAGGGTCCGGTACAATGAGCAGTTCTTC	CATRILWRVRYNEQFF
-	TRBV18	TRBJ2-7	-	TGTGCCAGCTCACCAAGACAGGTCTACGAGCAGTACTTC	CASSPRQVYEQYF
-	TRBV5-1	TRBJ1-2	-	TGCGCCAGCAGCCCCCCCCGGGGCACGGGCTATGGCTACACCTTC	CASSPPRGTGYGYTF
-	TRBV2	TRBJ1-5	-	TGTGCCAGCAAGGGGGGCAATCAGCCCCAGCATTTT	CASKGGNQPQHF